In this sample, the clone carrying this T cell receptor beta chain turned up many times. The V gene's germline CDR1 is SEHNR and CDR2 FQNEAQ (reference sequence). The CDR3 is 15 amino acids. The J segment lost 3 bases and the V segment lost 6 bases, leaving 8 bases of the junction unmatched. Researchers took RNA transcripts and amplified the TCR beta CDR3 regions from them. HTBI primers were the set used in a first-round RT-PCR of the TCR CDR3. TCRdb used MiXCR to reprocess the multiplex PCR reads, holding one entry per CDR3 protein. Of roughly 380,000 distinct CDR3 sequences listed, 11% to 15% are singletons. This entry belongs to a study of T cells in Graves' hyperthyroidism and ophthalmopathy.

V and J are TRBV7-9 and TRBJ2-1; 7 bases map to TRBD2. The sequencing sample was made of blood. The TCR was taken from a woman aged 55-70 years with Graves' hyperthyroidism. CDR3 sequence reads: CASRAGLLLYNEQFF. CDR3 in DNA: TGTGCCAGCAGAGCGGGGCTTTTGCTCTACAATGAGCAGTTCTTC.